This T cell receptor beta chain was observed in a study of beta chain features in type 1 diabetes. V was pared by 3 bases and J by 7 bases, with 9 bases between. Germline V gene data show CDR1 as KGHSH and CDR2 as LQKENI. This CDR3 has 13 residues. The investigators reverse transcribed all of the isolated RNA, so they sequenced expressed TCRB transcripts. Libraries were prepared by immunoSEQ multiplex PCR; TCRdb keeps only in-frame clonotypes and omits some of them. The sample contains roughly 310,000 clones, 11% of which appear only once. The clonotype originates from a woman in her twenties or thirties in good health. Sequencing was carried out using naive CD4+ T cells from blood. The chain uses TRBV18 and TRBJ1-4; D gene uncertain. The CDR3 DNA reads as TGTGCCAGCTCACCGCGGCGAGGTGAAAAACTGTTTTTT. This translates into CASSPRRGEKLFF.